These T cell receptor beta chains were read from a single sample in a study of blood T cell repertoires in COVID-19. Profiled with immunoSEQ multiplex PCR; TCRdb holds only in-frame clones, not every one. The sample consists of tens of thousands of clones, 70% to 90% of them appearing once. Sequences were obtained from peripheral blood. These receptors came from a woman aged 70-85 years with active COVID-19. Each CDR3 is given with its conserved first and last residue.

V | CDR3
TRBV10-3 | CAISDKGAGRDEQYF
TRBV3-1/TRBV3-2 | CASSQMGTSGSYQETQYF
TRBV18 | CASSPRDREAFF
TRBV4-3 | CASSQTSTTVRDNEQFF
TRBV11-2 | CASSLLRTGTPTQETQYF
TRBV7-8 | CASSLYGTSGYTDTQYF
TRBV10-3 | CAISTSTDTQYF
TRBV18 | CASSPLTGVSGETQYF
TRBV5-6 | CASSWGQGDYEQYF
TRBV11-3 | CASSSRTGNTEAFF
TRBV27 | CASSRQGTYEQYF
TRBV24-1 | CATSGGRRKQETQYF
TRBV4-2 | CASSQDPSGGQNEQFF
TRBV7-9 | CASSSSRVSGNTIYF
TRBV7-8 | CASSRTGGGNTIYF
TRBV3-1/TRBV3-2 | CASSYRDRVNEKLFF
TRBV18 | CASSPMAGDSGANVLTF
TRBV28 | CASGTGGKYEQYF
TRBV4-2 | CASSQDEGYTF
TRBV11-2 | CASSLSGGGPTDTQYF
TRBV6-2/TRBV6-3 | CASSGQGPMGYTF
TRBV11-2 | CASSTRVAAYEQYF
TRBV7-3 | CASSPRQGSEAFF
TRBV6-1 | CASSEAFFRGRATRANYEQYF
TRBV9 | CASSAGLAGEHYEQYF
TRBV2 | CASRTGEETQYF
TRBV3-1/TRBV3-2 | CASSQGVPGLAGNTGELFF
TRBV27 | CASSFYPDRVYEQYF
TRBV11-2 | CASSLLPDNSYEQYF
TRBV15 | CATSRDRGPYEQYF
TRBV3-1/TRBV3-2 | CASSQGAVEAFF
TRBV6-5 | CASRPTEGDQPQHF